This T cell receptor (beta chain) originates from a study of graft-versus-host responses after intestinal transplantation. CDR3 length: 14 residues. J lost 5 bases, V lost 1 base, and 1 base had no gene match. Germline V gene data show CDR1 as MGHRA and CDR2 as YSYEKL. The table came from immunoSEQ multiplex PCR; TCRdb's copy has only in-frame clones and leaves some out. The sample has around 23,000 clones; roughly 79% are singletons. Tissue processing of the graft released intraepithelial and lamina propria lymphocytes from it. The clonotype originates from a human patient who received an intestinal transplant, so some T cells may come from the graft donor. This sample comprised ileum tissue, obtained 12 days after intestinal transplant. V usage is TRBV4-1 and J usage is TRBJ1-4, with 7 bases identical to TRBD1. CDR3 sequence reads: CASSQGTGNEKLFF. CDR3 nucleotide sequence: TGCGCCAGCAGCCAAGGGACAGGAAATGAAAAACTGTTTTTT.